This entry lists 6 T cell receptor beta chains sequenced from one sample in a study of naive and memory T cell subsets. An equimolar mix of two oligonucleotides served as the beta constant-region primer for TRBC1 and TRBC2. Four rounds of PCR amplified the ligated cDNA using nested alpha and beta constant-region primers plus SP2. Using its own MiXCR run on the UMI-ligation and nested PCR reads, TCRdb lists one record per CDR3 protein. This table has 8,500 to 10,000 distinct CDR3 sequences, around 5.5% appearing once. The source material was CD4+ TEMRA cells from blood. Subset of the sample: effector memory re-expressing CD45RA, CD45RA+ CD27-. These receptors came from a human donor in good health.

This clonotype was seen repeatedly, ten times or more. The chain has TRBV12-3 or TRBV12-4 and TRBJ2-7, with 7 bases identical to TRBD1. V lost 3 bases, J lost 0 bases, and 2 bases stayed unmatched. The CDR3 extends over 14 amino acids. The CDR3 bases are TGTGCCAGCAGTTTTCGACAGGGCTCCTACGAGCAGTACTTC. Amino acids: CASSFRQGSYEQYF.

The rearrangement links TRBV7-9 to TRBJ1-2, with D hard to call. V dropped 3 bases and J dropped 6 bases, with 8 bases sitting between them. Germline CDR1 and CDR2: SEHNR and FQNEAQ (reference sequence). This CDR3 has 12 amino acids. The CDR3 here is CASSLKGHGYTF. Written as DNA, the CDR3 is TGTGCCAGCAGCTTGAAGGGCCATGGCTACACCTTC.

The sample holds many counts of this clonotype. An end of the junction differs from the germline gene, which may be a read error. V usage is TRBV29-1 and J usage is TRBJ1-1, with TRBD1 matching 12 bases. The CDR3 is 12 residues long. Germline CDR1 SQVTM, CDR2 ANQGSEA. The CDR3 DNA is TGCAGCGTAGAAGGGACAGGGGGCGAAGCTTTCTTT. Translation gives CSVEGTGGEAFF.

The chain couples TRBV7-2 to TRBJ1-2; unclear D gene. The CDR3 length is 14 residues. The ends were cut back, 1 base at V and 5 bases at J, with 11 bases in the middle. Germline V gene data show CDR1 as SGHTA and CDR2 as FQGNSA. The CDR3 DNA is TGTGCCAGCAGCTTAGATACTATGATTTATGGCTACACCTTC. Protein product: CASSLDTMIYGYTF.

The V and J genes are TRBV12-3 or TRBV12-4 and TRBJ2-7; the D gene is possibly TRBD2 (6 bases). Trimming left V 3 bases short and J 1 base short, with 10 bases between. This CDR3 contains 14 residues. Here the CDR3 DNA reads TGTGCCAGCAGTTTTGGAGGGGCATCCTACGAGCAGTACTTC. It specifies CASSFGGASYEQYF.

The table lists this clonotype with a few counts. This chain uses TRBV7-3 with TRBJ2-2; a weak D match, TRBD1 (5 bases). The CDR3 has 16 residues. V was shortened by 2 bases and J by 0 bases, with 10 bases between the two germline ends. Germline CDR1 SGHTA, CDR2 FQGTGA. DNA of the CDR3: TGTGCCAGCAGCTTACTTGACAGAACGAACACCGGGGAGCTGTTTTTT. Translation gives CASSLLDRTNTGELFF.